The clone carrying this T cell receptor (beta chain) showed up just a few times. Its target is not known. The sample originates from a study of vaccination and CD4 T cells after COVID-19. General study points: Convalescent patients' median share of reactive clones seen only post-vaccination was about 86%.

Treatment specified: roughly ten-day PBMC culture with coronavirus spike peptide pools or control peptides (ViraFEST assay). It was with 10 IU/ml IL-2 and 9 to 10 ug/ml peptide pools that 1.5 million to 2.5 million PBMCs per well were cultured. Sequenced with the Oncomine TCR Beta short-read assay was DNA taken from cultured CD4+ T cells. TCRdb redid the calling of the PCR reads with MiXCR, one entry per CDR3 protein. The table records roughly 18,000 distinct CDR3 sequences, less than 65% of them present only once. The trim removed 0 bases at V and 7 bases at J, leaving 8 bases unmatched. The CDR3 length is 15 residues. Germline V gene data show CDR1 as SGHNT and CDR2 as YYREEE (reference sequence).

Sequencing was done on a sample of CD4+ T cells from blood, cultured in vitro. The chain recombines TRBV5-4 with TRBJ1-2, with 8 bases matching TRBD1. The clonotype comes from a human donor who had recovered from COVID-19. CDR3 protein: CASSLDLDRVPGYTF. For the CDR3, the DNA is TGTGCCAGCAGCTTGGACCTGGACAGGGTTCCTGGCTACACCTTC.